Many counts were recorded for the clone carrying this T cell receptor beta chain. This record belongs to a study of T cells in tumors after PD-1 blockade. Sequenced by immunoSEQ multiplex PCR; TCRdb stores in-frame clones only, minus some. This table has approximately 30,000 clones, 73% appearing once. Trimming shortened V by 7 bases and J by 6 bases, and 15 bases separated the two germline ends. The V gene's germline CDR1 is SNHLY and CDR2 FYNNEI. The CDR3 length is 13 residues. Sequenced here: PBMCs, sampled after anti-PD-1 treatment. The TCR was taken from a human donor with basal cell carcinoma. The V gene is TRBV2, the J gene TRBJ1-1; D is possibly TRBD1 (6 bases). The CDR3 DNA reads as TGTGCCAGCACTCCGGGCAGGGGCGCTGAAGCTTTCTTT. Its protein is CASTPGRGAEAFF.